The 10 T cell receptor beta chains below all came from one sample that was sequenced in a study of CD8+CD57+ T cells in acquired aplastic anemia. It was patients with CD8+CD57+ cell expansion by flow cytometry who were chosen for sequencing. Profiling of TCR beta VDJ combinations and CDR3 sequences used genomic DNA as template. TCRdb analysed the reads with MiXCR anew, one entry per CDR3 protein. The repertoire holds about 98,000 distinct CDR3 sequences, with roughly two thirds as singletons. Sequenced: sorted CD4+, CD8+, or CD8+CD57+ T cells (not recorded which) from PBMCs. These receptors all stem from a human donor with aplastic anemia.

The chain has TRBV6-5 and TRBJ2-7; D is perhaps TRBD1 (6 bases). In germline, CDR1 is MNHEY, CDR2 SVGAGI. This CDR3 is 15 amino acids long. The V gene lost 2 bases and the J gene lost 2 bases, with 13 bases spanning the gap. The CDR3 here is CASSYTSRQAYEQYF. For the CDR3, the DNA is TGTGCCAGCAGTTACACCTCCCGACAGGCCTACGAGCAGTACTTC.

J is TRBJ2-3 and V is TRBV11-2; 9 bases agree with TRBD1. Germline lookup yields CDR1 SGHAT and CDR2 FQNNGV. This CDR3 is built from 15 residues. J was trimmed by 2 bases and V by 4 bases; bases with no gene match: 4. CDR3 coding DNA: TGTGCCAGCAGCTCCTGGGACAGGGACACAGATACGCAGTATTTT. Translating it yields CASSSWDRDTDTQYF.

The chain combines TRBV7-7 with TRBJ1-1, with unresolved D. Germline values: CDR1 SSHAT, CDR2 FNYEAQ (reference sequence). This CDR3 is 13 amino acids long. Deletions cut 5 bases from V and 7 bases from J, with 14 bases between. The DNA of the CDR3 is TGTGCCAGCAGCCCCGCCCCCGAGGGTGAAGCTTTCTTT. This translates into CASSPAPEGEAFF.

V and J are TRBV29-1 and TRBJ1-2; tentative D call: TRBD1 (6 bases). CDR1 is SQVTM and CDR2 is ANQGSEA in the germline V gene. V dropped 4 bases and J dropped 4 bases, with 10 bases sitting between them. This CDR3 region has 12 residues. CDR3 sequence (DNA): TGCAGCGTTGCACAGGGTGGCTATGGCTACACCTTC. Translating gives CSVAQGGYGYTF.

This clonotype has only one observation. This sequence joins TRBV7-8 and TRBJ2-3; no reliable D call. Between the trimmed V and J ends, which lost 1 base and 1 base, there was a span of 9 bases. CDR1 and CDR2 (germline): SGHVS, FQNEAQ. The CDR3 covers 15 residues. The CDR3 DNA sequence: TGTGCCAGCAGCTTAGGGTCGGGTCGCACAGATACGCAGTATTTT. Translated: CASSLGSGRTDTQYF.

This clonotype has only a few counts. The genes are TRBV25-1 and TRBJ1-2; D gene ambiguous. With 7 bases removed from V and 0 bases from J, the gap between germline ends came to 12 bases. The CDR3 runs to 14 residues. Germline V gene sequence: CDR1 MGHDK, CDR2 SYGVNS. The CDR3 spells CASTDVEANYGYTF. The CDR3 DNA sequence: TGTGCCAGCACGGACGTAGAAGCTAACTATGGCTACACCTTC.

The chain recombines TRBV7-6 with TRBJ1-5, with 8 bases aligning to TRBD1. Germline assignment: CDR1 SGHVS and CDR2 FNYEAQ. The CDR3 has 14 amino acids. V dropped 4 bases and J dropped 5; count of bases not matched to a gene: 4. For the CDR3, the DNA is TGTGCCAGCAGCTATGGACAGGGAGATCAGCCCCAGCATTTT. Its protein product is CASSYGQGDQPQHF.

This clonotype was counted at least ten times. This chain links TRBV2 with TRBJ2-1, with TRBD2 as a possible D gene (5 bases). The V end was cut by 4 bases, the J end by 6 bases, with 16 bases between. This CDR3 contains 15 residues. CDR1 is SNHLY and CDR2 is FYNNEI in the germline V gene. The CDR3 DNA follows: TGTGCCAGCAGTGGAACTAGTGGGTTCTTCAATGAGCAGTTCTTC. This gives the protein CASSGTSGFFNEQFF.

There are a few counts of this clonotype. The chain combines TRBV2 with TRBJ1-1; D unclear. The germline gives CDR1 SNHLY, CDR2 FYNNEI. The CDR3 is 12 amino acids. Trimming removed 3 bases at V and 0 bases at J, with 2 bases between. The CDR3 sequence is CASSEMNTEAFF. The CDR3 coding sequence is TGTGCCAGCAGTGAGATGAACACTGAAGCTTTCTTT.

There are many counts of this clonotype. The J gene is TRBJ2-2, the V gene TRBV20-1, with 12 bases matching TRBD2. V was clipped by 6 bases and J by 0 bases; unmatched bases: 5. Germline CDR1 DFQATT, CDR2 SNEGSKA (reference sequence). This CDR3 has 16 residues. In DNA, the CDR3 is TGCAGTGCAAGGGCTAGCGGGAGGGCGAACACCGGGGAGCTGTTTTTT. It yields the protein CSARASGRANTGELFF.